Following are 7 T cell receptor beta chains from one sample sequenced in a study of blood T cell repertoires in COVID-19. The method was immunoSEQ multiplex PCR; TCRdb's version includes in-frame clones alone and lacks a portion of them. The sample lists 60,000 to 70,000 clones, roughly 84% occurring once. The sequencing input was peripheral blood. The receptors were sampled from a man aged 45-65 years with active COVID-19.

V usage is TRBV6-6 and J usage is TRBJ1-1; D remains ambiguous. This CDR3 region has 12 residues. Germline values: CDR1 MNHNY, CDR2 SVGAGI (reference sequence). Deletions cut 7 bases from V and 0 bases from J, with 6 bases between. CDR3 loop: CASKRVNTEAFF. In nucleotides, the CDR3 is TGTGCCAGCAAGAGGGTGAACACTGAAGCTTTCTTT.

CDR3 in amino acids: CASTQERGVGTDTQYF. Here the CDR3 DNA reads TGCGCCTCTACCCAGGAGCGGGGGGTAGGCACAGATACGCAGTATTTT. This chain joins TRBV10-2 and TRBJ2-3, with TRBD2 matching over 9 bases. This CDR3 has 16 amino acids. V lost 11 bases and J lost 1; bases outside the gene matches: 13. Per germline, CDR1 WSHSY and CDR2 SAAADI.

V usage is TRBV7-9 and J usage is TRBJ1-1, with a tentative D call TRBD1 (6 bases). The V gene lost 0 bases and the J gene lost 4 bases, with 9 bases spanning the gap. Germline CDR1 SEHNR, CDR2 FQNEAQ (reference sequence). The CDR3 is made up of 14 amino acids. The DNA for the CDR3 is TGTGCCAGCAGCTTAGCGGGGGGGGCCACTGAAGCTTTCTTT. This encodes CASSLAGGATEAFF. The full variable domain, in which reference TRBV7-9 and TRBJ1-1 provide the parts outside the CDR3, is DTGVSQNPRHKITKRGQNVTFRCDPISEHNRLYWYRQTLGQGPEFLTYFQNEAQLEKSRLLSDRFSAERPKGSFSTLEIQRTEQGDSAMYLCASSLAGGATEAFFGQGTRLTVV.

The chain is built from TRBV2 and TRBJ2-7, with 9 bases aligning to TRBD1. V dropped 10 bases and J dropped 6; count of bases not matched to a gene: 7. Germline assignment: CDR1 SNHLY and CDR2 FYNNEI. The CDR3 covers 12 residues. The CDR3 DNA is TGTGCCACCCGGACAGGGGAGGGCGAGCAGTACTTC. Its translation: CATRTGEGEQYF.

The chain links TRBV7-2 to TRBJ1-1; no definite D call. The CDR3 is 11 amino acids. Germline CDR1 is SGHTA and CDR2 is FQGNSA. Trimming pared 5 bases from V and 3 bases from J, leaving 4 bases between. This CDR3 reads CASSTYTEAFF. CDR3 DNA sequence: TGTGCCAGCAGCACTTACACTGAAGCTTTCTTT.

The genes are TRBV5-4 and TRBJ2-5; D perhaps matches TRBD1 (5 bases). This CDR3 contains 14 residues. CDR1 SGHNT and CDR2 YYREEE come from the germline V gene (reference sequence). V lost 4 bases and J lost 4, with 14 bases in between. DNA of the CDR3: TGTGCCAGCAGCCCTTCCAGGGAAATAGAGACCCAGTACTTC. Translation: CASSPSREIETQYF.

The chain joins TRBV5-1 to TRBJ2-7; 8 bases map to TRBD2. The CDR3 consists of 17 residues. Germline V gene sequence: CDR1 SGHRS, CDR2 YFSETQ. V was clipped by 1 base and J by 12 bases; unmatched bases: 21. CDR3 DNA: TGCGCCAGCAGCTTGACGTTGAGCGGGAGATCCACTCCTGAGGGGTACTTC. It yields the protein CASSLTLSGRSTPEGYF.